The rows below give T cell receptor beta chains drawn from one sample of a study of early T cells in non-severe SARS-CoV-2 infection. Each CDR3 protein is one row after TCRdb ran MiXCR on the 5' RACE reads. This table has about 40,000 distinct CDR3 sequences, about 6% appearing once. The sample in question was whole blood, obtained at baseline. These receptors were taken from an adult who was a healthcare worker with PCR-confirmed SARS-CoV-2 infection or an uninfected control (not recorded which). Each CDR3 is given with its conserved first and last residue. A D gene is named only where the DNA matches it firmly. Rows give clone size only sometimes, using once, few, many, or a class for an expanded clone.

clone_size: many
v_call: TRBV29-1
d_call: .
j_call: TRBJ1-2
cdr3_aa: CSVEVAGKGYTF
cdr3_nt: TGCAGCGTTGAGGTGGCAGGGAAGGGCTACACCTTC

clone_size: many
v_call: TRBV20-1
d_call: .
j_call: TRBJ2-5
cdr3_aa: CSAPREETQYF
cdr3_nt: TGCAGTGCTCCAAGGGAGGAGACCCAGTACTTC

clone_size: many
v_call: TRBV2
d_call: .
j_call: TRBJ2-7
cdr3_aa: CASFSDRTYEQYF
cdr3_nt: TGTGCCAGCTTTTCGGACAGAACCTACGAGCAGTACTTC

clone_size: .
v_call: TRBV30
d_call: .
j_call: TRBJ1-5
cdr3_aa: CAWTGPLSGNQPQHF
cdr3_nt: TGTGCCTGGACAGGCCCTCTTTCCGGCAATCAGCCCCAGCATTTT

clone_size: many
v_call: TRBV6-5
d_call: .
j_call: TRBJ1-2
cdr3_aa: CASTMVGGVGYTF
cdr3_nt: TGTGCCAGCACCATGGTGGGGGGAGTAGGCTACACCTTC

clone_size: many
v_call: TRBV6-1
d_call: .
j_call: TRBJ1-5
cdr3_aa: CASSEASETTQHF
cdr3_nt: TGTGCCAGCAGTGAAGCGAGCGAGACGACCCAGCATTTT

clone_size: few
v_call: TRBV5-1
d_call: .
j_call: TRBJ2-1
cdr3_aa: CASSVTDPYNEQFF
cdr3_nt: TGCGCCAGCAGCGTGACAGATCCCTACAATGAGCAGTTCTTC

clone_size: few
v_call: TRBV12-3/TRBV12-4
d_call: TRBD1
j_call: TRBJ2-2
cdr3_aa: CASSPNQGADTGELFF
cdr3_nt: TGTGCCAGCAGCCCGAATCAGGGGGCCGACACCGGGGAGCTGTTTTTT

clone_size: many
v_call: TRBV18
d_call: .
j_call: TRBJ1-1
cdr3_aa: CASSRDRNTEAFF
cdr3_nt: TGTGCCAGCTCAAGAGACAGGAACACTGAAGCTTTCTTT

clone_size: .
v_call: TRBV27
d_call: .
j_call: TRBJ2-5
cdr3_aa: CASSRRLQETQYF
cdr3_nt: TGTGCCAGCAGTAGGCGCCTCCAAGAGACCCAGTACTTC

clone_size: many
v_call: TRBV6-2/TRBV6-3
d_call: .
j_call: TRBJ2-1
cdr3_aa: CASSSVGGPPYNEQFF
cdr3_nt: TGTGCCAGCAGTTCTGTAGGGGGGCCTCCCTACAATGAGCAGTTCTTC

clone_size: many
v_call: TRBV7-2
d_call: .
j_call: TRBJ1-4
cdr3_aa: CASSPQHIANEKLFF
cdr3_nt: TGTGCCAGCAGCCCGCAACACATCGCTAATGAAAAACTGTTTTTT

clone_size: few
v_call: TRBV4-3
d_call: TRBD2
j_call: TRBJ2-4
cdr3_aa: CASSQEPQGGANIQYF
cdr3_nt: TGCGCCAGCAGCCAAGAACCGCAGGGAGGGGCGAACATTCAGTACTTC

clone_size: .
v_call: TRBV29-1
d_call: .
j_call: TRBJ1-1
cdr3_aa: CSVVRVLNTEAFF
cdr3_nt: TGCAGCGTTGTTAGGGTTTTGAACACTGAAGCTTTCTTT

clone_size: few
v_call: TRBV7-2
d_call: TRBD1
j_call: TRBJ2-1
cdr3_aa: CASSPSGTGYYNEQFF
cdr3_nt: TGTGCCAGCAGCCCGTCGGGGACAGGGTATTACAATGAGCAGTTCTTC

clone_size: many
v_call: TRBV7-9
d_call: .
j_call: TRBJ2-2
cdr3_aa: CASSLSGELFF
cdr3_nt: TGTGCCAGCAGCTTATCCGGGGAGCTGTTTTTT

clone_size: .
v_call: TRBV12-3/TRBV12-4
d_call: TRBD2
j_call: TRBJ2-1
cdr3_aa: CASSPSGGARNEQFF
cdr3_nt: TGTGCCAGCAGTCCAAGCGGGGGGGCGCGGAATGAGCAGTTCTTC

clone_size: many
v_call: TRBV19
d_call: .
j_call: TRBJ2-1
cdr3_aa: CASSIEGTLYYNEQFF
cdr3_nt: TGTGCCAGTAGTATCGAGGGGACACTGTACTACAATGAGCAGTTCTTC

clone_size: many
v_call: TRBV12-5
d_call: .
j_call: TRBJ2-7
cdr3_aa: CASGLAGSYEQYF
cdr3_nt: TGTGCTAGTGGTTTGGCAGGTTCCTACGAGCAGTACTTC

clone_size: .
v_call: TRBV4-2
d_call: TRBD1
j_call: TRBJ2-7
cdr3_aa: CASSQGAQGPYEQYF
cdr3_nt: TGTGCCAGCAGCCAAGGAGCACAGGGGCCCTACGAGCAGTACTTC

clone_size: .
v_call: TRBV27
d_call: .
j_call: TRBJ1-4
cdr3_aa: CASSLTSNEKLFF
cdr3_nt: TGTGCCAGCAGTTTAACGTCTAATGAAAAACTGTTTTTT

clone_size: many
v_call: TRBV12-3/TRBV12-4
d_call: TRBD1
j_call: TRBJ2-2
cdr3_aa: CASSWTGGSGELFF
cdr3_nt: TGTGCCAGCAGTTGGACAGGGGGCTCCGGGGAGCTGTTTTTT

clone_size: few
v_call: TRBV12-3/TRBV12-4
d_call: TRBD1
j_call: TRBJ2-7
cdr3_aa: CASSLQGTGSYEQYF
cdr3_nt: TGTGCCAGCAGTTTACAAGGGACAGGGAGCTACGAGCAGTACTTC

clone_size: few
v_call: TRBV7-9
d_call: TRBD1
j_call: TRBJ1-1
cdr3_aa: CASSLVRTGGTEAFF
cdr3_nt: TGTGCCAGCAGCTTAGTTAGGACAGGGGGCACTGAAGCTTTCTTT

clone_size: .
v_call: TRBV2
d_call: .
j_call: TRBJ2-5
cdr3_aa: CASKYGTHQETQYF
cdr3_nt: TGTGCCAGCAAGTATGGGACACATCAAGAGACCCAGTACTTC

clone_size: few
v_call: TRBV7-9
d_call: .
j_call: TRBJ2-3
cdr3_aa: CASSPTGSGADTQYF
cdr3_nt: TGTGCCAGCAGTCCCACAGGGTCGGGAGCGGATACGCAGTATTTT

clone_size: many
v_call: TRBV20-1
d_call: TRBD2
j_call: TRBJ2-1
cdr3_aa: CSARDSTSGVYNEQFF
cdr3_nt: TGCAGTGCTAGAGATAGCACTAGCGGGGTGTACAATGAGCAGTTCTTC

clone_size: few
v_call: TRBV12-3/TRBV12-4
d_call: .
j_call: TRBJ2-3
cdr3_aa: CASSSGGGRVDTQYF
cdr3_nt: TGTGCCAGCAGTTCCGGCGGGGGCCGGGTAGATACGCAGTATTTT

clone_size: few
v_call: TRBV9
d_call: .
j_call: TRBJ1-1
cdr3_aa: CASSPWSGAPEAFF
cdr3_nt: TGTGCCAGCAGCCCCTGGTCAGGGGCGCCTGAAGCTTTCTTT

clone_size: many
v_call: TRBV5-1
d_call: .
j_call: TRBJ2-2
cdr3_aa: CASSLGFEGTGELFF
cdr3_nt: TGCGCCAGCAGCTTGGGATTTGAAGGCACCGGGGAGCTGTTTTTT

clone_size: few
v_call: TRBV20-1
d_call: TRBD1
j_call: TRBJ2-7
cdr3_aa: CSAGQGSYEQYF
cdr3_nt: TGCAGTGCCGGACAGGGCTCCTACGAGCAGTACTTC

clone_size: .
v_call: TRBV24-1
d_call: .
j_call: TRBJ2-7
cdr3_aa: CATSEGRPNEQYF
cdr3_nt: TGTGCCACCAGTGAGGGCAGGCCCAACGAGCAGTACTTC

clone_size: many
v_call: TRBV12-3/TRBV12-4
d_call: .
j_call: TRBJ2-6
cdr3_aa: CASSDREPGANVLTF
cdr3_nt: TGTGCCAGCAGTGACCGGGAACCTGGGGCCAACGTCCTGACTTTC

clone_size: .
v_call: TRBV27
d_call: .
j_call: TRBJ1-2
cdr3_aa: CASSFAGLDGYTF
cdr3_nt: TGTGCCAGCAGTTTCGCGGGGTTGGATGGCTACACCTTC

clone_size: .
v_call: TRBV5-6
d_call: .
j_call: TRBJ2-3
cdr3_aa: CASSVASTDTQYF
cdr3_nt: TGTGCCAGCAGCGTGGCTAGCACAGATACGCAGTATTTT

clone_size: many
v_call: TRBV7-2
d_call: .
j_call: TRBJ2-7
cdr3_aa: CASSDHSVSYEQYF
cdr3_nt: TGTGCCAGCAGCGATCATAGCGTCTCCTACGAGCAGTACTTC

clone_size: many
v_call: TRBV20-1
d_call: .
j_call: TRBJ1-2
cdr3_aa: CSASVANYGYTF
cdr3_nt: TGCAGTGCTAGCGTTGCTAACTATGGCTACACCTTC

clone_size: few
v_call: TRBV5-4
d_call: TRBD1
j_call: TRBJ2-1
cdr3_aa: CASSLGPGQGYNEQFF
cdr3_nt: TGTGCCAGCAGCTTAGGACCGGGACAGGGCTACAATGAGCAGTTCTTC

clone_size: many
v_call: TRBV6-4
d_call: .
j_call: TRBJ2-3
cdr3_aa: CASSPGQASTDTQYF
cdr3_nt: TGTGCCAGCAGCCCGGGGCAGGCAAGCACAGATACGCAGTATTTT

clone_size: many
v_call: TRBV5-1
d_call: .
j_call: TRBJ2-4
cdr3_aa: CASSLDVARGNIQYF
cdr3_nt: TGCGCCAGCAGCTTAGACGTAGCGAGGGGAAACATTCAGTACTTC

clone_size: many
v_call: TRBV24-1
d_call: .
j_call: TRBJ1-1
cdr3_aa: CATSEGPGGMNTEAFF
cdr3_nt: TGTGCCACCAGTGAGGGGCCCGGTGGAATGAACACTGAAGCTTTCTTT

clone_size: many
v_call: TRBV18
d_call: .
j_call: TRBJ1-5
cdr3_aa: CASSPGQNQPQHF
cdr3_nt: TGTGCCAGCTCACCTGGACAGAATCAGCCCCAGCATTTT

clone_size: few
v_call: TRBV6-5
d_call: .
j_call: TRBJ2-3
cdr3_aa: CASSYSLGAAEGGTDTQYF
cdr3_nt: TGTGCCAGCAGTTACTCGCTCGGGGCAGCCGAGGGTGGCACAGATACGCAGTATTTT

clone_size: .
v_call: TRBV12-3/TRBV12-4
d_call: .
j_call: TRBJ2-5
cdr3_aa: CASSSGGFVETQYF
cdr3_nt: TGTGCCAGCAGCTCGGGGGGCTTCGTCGAGACCCAGTACTTC

clone_size: medium-sized
v_call: TRBV11-2
d_call: .
j_call: TRBJ2-7
cdr3_aa: CASSLQTAYEQYF
cdr3_nt: TGTGCCAGCAGCTTACAGACAGCCTACGAGCAGTACTTC

clone_size: many
v_call: TRBV12-3/TRBV12-4
d_call: TRBD2
j_call: TRBJ2-3
cdr3_aa: CASSKLAASTDTQYF
cdr3_nt: TGTGCCAGCAGTAAACTAGCGGCTAGCACAGATACGCAGTATTTT

clone_size: many
v_call: TRBV28
d_call: .
j_call: TRBJ2-7
cdr3_aa: CASSFSGRYEQYF
cdr3_nt: TGTGCCAGCAGTTTTTCTGGGCGGTACGAGCAGTACTTC

clone_size: many
v_call: TRBV6-5
d_call: TRBD2
j_call: TRBJ2-4
cdr3_aa: CASTQTSGGAGKNIQYF
cdr3_nt: TGTGCCAGCACCCAGACTAGCGGGGGGGCTGGCAAAAACATTCAGTACTTC

clone_size: few
v_call: TRBV5-1
d_call: TRBD2
j_call: TRBJ2-1
cdr3_aa: CASSLVGAGAYNEQFF
cdr3_nt: TGCGCCAGCAGCTTGGTAGGAGCGGGGGCGTACAATGAGCAGTTCTTC

clone_size: few
v_call: TRBV6-6
d_call: .
j_call: TRBJ1-5
cdr3_aa: CASSSGQLYSNQPQHF
cdr3_nt: TGTGCCAGCAGCTCTGGACAGCTGTATAGCAATCAGCCCCAGCATTTT

clone_size: many
v_call: TRBV29-1
d_call: .
j_call: TRBJ2-5
cdr3_aa: CSVLSYQETQYF
cdr3_nt: TGCAGCGTCTTGTCCTACCAAGAGACCCAGTACTTC

clone_size: many
v_call: TRBV28
d_call: .
j_call: TRBJ2-3
cdr3_aa: CASSRTGIPDTQYF
cdr3_nt: TGTGCCAGCAGCCGAACAGGGATCCCAGATACGCAGTATTTT

clone_size: many
v_call: TRBV10-2
d_call: .
j_call: TRBJ2-1
cdr3_aa: CASSSSAYNEQFF
cdr3_nt: TGCGCCAGCAGTTCCTCGGCCTACAATGAGCAGTTCTTC

clone_size: .
v_call: TRBV4-1
d_call: TRBD2
j_call: TRBJ2-4
cdr3_aa: CASSQEAGGGIQYF
cdr3_nt: TGCGCCAGCAGCCAAGAGGCGGGGGGTGGCATTCAGTACTTC

clone_size: .
v_call: TRBV5-1
d_call: .
j_call: TRBJ2-2
cdr3_aa: CASSLDLRPSRLGGELFF
cdr3_nt: TGCGCCAGCAGCCTGGACCTTAGGCCGAGCCGATTAGGTGGGGAGCTGTTTTTT

clone_size: .
v_call: TRBV20-1
d_call: .
j_call: TRBJ2-3
cdr3_aa: CSASGSGTDTQYF
cdr3_nt: TGCAGTGCCTCGGGATCTGGCACAGATACGCAGTATTTT

clone_size: .
v_call: TRBV6-5
d_call: TRBD2
j_call: TRBJ2-1
cdr3_aa: CASRSLAGGRNEQFF
cdr3_nt: TGTGCCAGCAGGTCGCTAGCGGGGGGGCGGAATGAGCAGTTCTTC